This entry concerns a single TCR beta chain. A read error may account for a junction end that differs from germline. Clinical history reported by participants formed the basis on which cohorts were assigned. This CDR3 contains 13 residues. Germline V gives CDR1 SGHDT, CDR2 YYEEEE. The data are from a study of blood T cell repertoires in COVID-19. Whole-study context: Symptom resolution, clearance, or two negative PCRs marked donors in Cohort 3 as recovered. T cells, B-cell-depleted T cells, or PBMCs supplied cDNA or gDNA.

Original data processing: Reference gene primer amplification gave estimated nucleated cell counts. Only in-frame clones appear in the TCRdb table, and some are missing; sequencing was by immunoSEQ multiplex PCR. V, J and clone size reflect that table, while D and trimming were determined from the DNA. The sample yields roughly 150,000 clones, over 75% seen once. This receptor was identified in a man aged 50 to 59 in a cohort exposed to, infected with or recovered from COVID-19 (not recorded which). What was sequenced was PBMCs or T cells enriched from blood (not recorded which). The J gene is TRBJ2-7, the V gene TRBV5-6, with 9 bases aligning to TRBD2. The DNA of the CDR3 is TGTGCCAGCAGCCCTGGCTCTAGCGGGGAGCTGTACTTC. Its translation: CASSPGSSGELYF.